Listed here are 28 T cell receptor beta chains from one sample, sequenced in a study of shared clonotypes between healthy human individuals. Produced via immunoSEQ multiplex PCR; TCRdb's table is partial and in-frame only. Of approximately 500,000 clones listed, 90% to 97% were seen once; the top ten hold approximately 0.062%. The specimen was naive CD4+ T cells sorted from blood. Described subset: CD45RA+ positively selected. The receptors were gathered from a young woman in good health.

This clone has just one count. The chain carries TRBV7-9 and TRBJ2-2; 8 bases map to TRBD1. There are 14 residues in the CDR3. Germline CDR1 SEHNR, CDR2 FQNEAQ (reference sequence). The V segment lost 5 bases and the J segment 6 bases; nucleotides outside the gene matches: 5. The DNA of the CDR3 is TGTGCCAGCAGCAATAACAGGGGGGCCGGGGAGCTGTTTTTT. Translating it yields CASSNNRGAGELFF.

The genes are TRBV18 and TRBJ2-5; 13 bases line up with TRBD2. In germline, CDR1 is KGHSH, CDR2 LQKENI. This CDR3 has 16 amino acids. The junction had 4 bases not matched to a gene; V was cut back by 3 bases and J by 3 bases. The CDR3 reads CASSPFGTSGEETQYF. CDR3 in DNA: TGTGCCAGCTCACCTTTCGGGACTAGCGGGGAAGAGACCCAGTACTTC.

The rearrangement uses TRBV27 and TRBJ2-1; TRBD2 agrees at 13 bases. Germline values: CDR1 MNHEY, CDR2 SMNVEV (reference sequence). Losses at the gene ends were 3 bases for V and 1 base for J; bases not matched to a gene: 9. The CDR3 loop spans 19 amino acids. CDR3 in DNA: TGTGCCAGCAGTTTGAAACTAGCGGGAGGGCCCCCATCCTACAATGAGCAGTTCTTC. Translating it yields CASSLKLAGGPPSYNEQFF.

The chain couples TRBV15 to TRBJ1-1; D remains unclear. The germline gives CDR1 LNHNV, CDR2 YYDKDF (reference sequence). This CDR3 has 13 amino acids. V was cut by 9 bases and J by 1 base, with 12 bases left in between. The CDR3 protein is CATGLGPNTEAFF. The DNA of the CDR3 is TGTGCCACGGGCCTGGGCCCGAACACTGAAGCTTTCTTT.

This clone was counted once. The gene calls are TRBV5-1 and TRBJ2-7; 7 bases are shared with TRBD2. V lost 0 bases to trimming and J lost 5 bases; unmatched junction nucleotides: 8. Germline assignment: CDR1 SGHRS and CDR2 YFSETQ. The CDR3 totals 15 residues. CDR3 DNA sequence: TGCGCCAGCAGCTTGGAAGTGTGGGGAGGGGACGAGCAGTACTTC. Translation gives CASSLEVWGGDEQYF.

CDR3 amino acids: CASSLEGQGLHEQYF. The CDR3 nucleotides are TGTGCCAGCAGCTTAGAGGGGCAGGGCCTCCACGAGCAGTACTTC. This sequence joins TRBV7-9 and TRBJ2-5; D perhaps matches TRBD1 (5 bases). The last part of the DNA fits TRBJ2-7 better; the J call may be wrong. This CDR3 is 15 amino acids long. The V gene's germline CDR1 is SEHNR and CDR2 FQNEAQ (reference sequence).

The V gene is TRBV11-3, the J gene TRBJ2-7; 7 bases are a match to TRBD1. CDR1 is SGHNT and CDR2 is YENEEA in the germline V gene. The CDR3 totals 14 residues. V lost 4 bases to trimming and J lost 1 base; unmatched junction nucleotides: 4. The CDR3 loop is CASSWGTVSYEQYF. CDR3 coding DNA: TGTGCCAGCAGCTGGGGGACAGTTTCCTACGAGCAGTACTTC.

The chain uses TRBV30 and TRBJ2-7; 8 bases match TRBD2. The CDR3 is 19 amino acids. V shed 0 bases and J 0 bases; nucleotides not matched to a gene: 16. From germline, CDR1 is GTSNPN and CDR2 SVGIG (reference sequence). The CDR3 DNA reads as TGTGCCTGGAGTGTCCTTTGGGCGGGAGGCCTTAGGGCCTCCTACGAGCAGTACTTC. It encodes CAWSVLWAGGLRASYEQYF.

The rearrangement links TRBV5-1 to TRBJ2-7; 15 nucleotides match TRBD2. V lost 4 bases to trimming and J lost 5 bases; unmatched junction nucleotides: 7. The CDR3 runs 16 residues. CDR1 and CDR2 from the germline V gene are SGHRS and YFSETQ. CDR3 loop: CASSPGLAGGVDEQYF. The CDR3 DNA follows: TGCGCCAGCAGCCCGGGACTAGCGGGAGGAGTGGACGAGCAGTACTTC.

The chain combines TRBV2 with TRBJ1-4; no clear D. V gave up 2 bases and J gave up 2 bases, with 12 bases separating them. The V gene's germline CDR1 is SNHLY and CDR2 FYNNEI. The CDR3 has 16 amino acids. The CDR3 DNA reads TGTGCCAGCAGTGAATTAGGTTCGGCCACTAATGAAAAACTGTTTTTT. Protein: CASSELGSATNEKLFF.

V gene TRBV13 combines with J gene TRBJ2-5; possibly TRBD1 for D (5 bases). The CDR3 has 16 amino acids. V shed 2 bases and J shed 2 bases, with 15 bases lying between them. Germline CDR1 and CDR2: PRHDT and FYEKMQ (reference sequence). The DNA of the CDR3 is TGTGCCAGCAGCTTAACGGTCAGGGCGCTACAAGAGACCCAGTACTTC. Protein product: CASSLTVRALQETQYF.

CDR3 region: CASSVGTGYNEQFF. Here the CDR3 DNA reads TGTGCCAGCAGTGTCGGGACAGGGTACAATGAGCAGTTCTTC. This sequence joins TRBV25-1 and TRBJ2-1; 9 bases are a match to TRBD1. V lost 4 bases to trimming and J lost 4 bases; unmatched junction nucleotides: 2. CDR3 length: 14 residues. From germline, CDR1 is MGHDK and CDR2 SYGVNS.

This clone showed up just once. V is TRBV6-5 and J is TRBJ1-2; weak D call: TRBD1 (5 bases). CDR1 MNHEY and CDR2 SVGAGI come from the germline V gene. The CDR3 sequence is 14 residues long. Trimming shortened V by 8 bases and J by 2 bases, and 15 bases separated the two germline ends. CDR3 nucleotides: TGTGCCAGCGGAGGGCGGGGACCAAACTATGGCTACACCTTC. It codes for CASGGRGPNYGYTF.

This chain links TRBV21-1 with TRBJ2-1; the tabulated D call, TRBD1, remains unverified against the DNA. TRBV21-1 is noted as a pseudogene. The CDR3 loop spans 14 amino acids. The CDR3 DNA reads as TGTGCCAGCAGCAAAACGGCCAGGCCCAATGAGCAGTTCTTC. Translation gives CASSKTARPNEQFF.

The V and J genes are TRBV19 and TRBJ2-2, with a possible D match to TRBD1 (6 bases). Trimming shortened V by 6 bases and J by 4 bases, and 12 bases separated the two germline ends. The germline gives CDR1 LNHDA, CDR2 SQIVND (reference sequence). The CDR3 is made up of 14 amino acids. This CDR3 reads CASSATGSTGELFF. The DNA of the CDR3 is TGTGCCAGTAGCGCCACAGGGAGCACCGGGGAGCTGTTTTTT. The whole variable domain, filled in from reference TRBV19 and TRBJ2-2, reads DGGITQSPKYLFRKEGQNVTLSCEQNLNHDAMYWYRQDPGQGLRLIYYSQIVNDFQKGDIAEGYSVSREKKESFPLTVTSAQKNPTAFYLCASSATGSTGELFFGEGSRLTVL.

The chain employs TRBV18 and TRBJ2-2, with D possibly matching TRBD2 (5 bases). Trimming shortened V by 4 bases and J by 0 bases, and 12 bases separated the two germline ends. The CDR3 spans 16 residues. Germline CDR1 and CDR2: KGHSH and LQKENI. CDR3 protein: CASSRAGGSNTGELFF. The CDR3, as DNA: TGTGCCAGCTCACGGGCGGGCGGCTCGAACACCGGGGAGCTGTTTTTT.

This chain joins TRBV28 and TRBJ1-3; D gene unclear. The V gene lost 2 bases and the J gene lost 8 bases, with 7 bases spanning the gap. CDR3 length equals 12 residues. Per the germline V gene, CDR1 is MDHEN and CDR2 is SYDVKM. As DNA, the CDR3 is TGTGCCAGCAGTTTAGATGGTTACACCATATATTTT. Protein: CASSLDGYTIYF.

The V call is TRBV10-1, the J call TRBJ1-1; tentative D call: TRBD1 (5 bases). The CDR3 spans 16 residues. Germline CDR1 is WNHNN and CDR2 is SYGVQD (reference sequence). V was shortened by 4 bases and J by 1 base, with 16 bases between the two germline ends. The CDR3 loop reads CASSGERDGENTEAFF. The CDR3 coding sequence is TGCGCCAGCAGTGGGGAACGGGACGGAGAGAACACTGAAGCTTTCTTT.

V usage is TRBV10-3 and J usage is TRBJ2-2; D possibly corresponds to TRBD1 (5 bases). The CDR3 covers 14 residues. V was trimmed by 4 bases and J by 6 bases, leaving 12 bases between them. Germline V lookup: CDR1 ENHRY, CDR2 SYGVKD. CDR3 residues: CAISGTQGAGELFF. Written as DNA, the CDR3 is TGTGCCATCAGTGGGACGCAGGGTGCCGGGGAGCTGTTTTTT.

This rearrangement joins TRBV5-1 to TRBJ2-7; the D gene is possibly TRBD2 (6 bases). The CDR3 is 14 amino acids. Between the trimmed V and J ends, which lost 5 bases and 3 bases, there was a span of 15 bases. Germline CDR1 and CDR2: SGHRS and YFSETQ. The CDR3 DNA is TGCGCCAGCAGGACACTCCAGGGAGGCTACGAGCAGTACTTC. The encoded protein is CASRTLQGGYEQYF.

The chain combines TRBV6-5 with TRBJ2-7; 10 bases line up with TRBD1. The CDR3 has 14 residues. J was trimmed by 4 bases and V by 5 bases; bases with no gene match: 5. Germline V gene sequence: CDR1 MNHEY, CDR2 SVGAGI. CDR3 in amino acids: CASSNRDRGYEQYF. CDR3 DNA: TGTGCCAGCAGTAACCGGGACAGGGGTTACGAGCAGTACTTC.

This clone was seen just once. The chain couples TRBV10-2 to TRBJ2-2, with 14 bases matching TRBD2. The CDR3 runs 16 residues. CDR1 is WSHSY and CDR2 is SAAADI in the germline V gene. J lost 4 bases, V lost 6 bases, and 4 bases had no gene match. CDR3: CASRMTSGRGTGELFF. The CDR3 DNA reads as TGCGCCAGCAGGATGACTAGCGGGAGGGGCACCGGGGAGCTGTTTTTT.

J is TRBJ2-1 and V is TRBV6-1; TRBD1 matches 9 bases. This CDR3 contains 15 residues. V lost 1 base and J lost 6; bases outside the gene matches: 4. The germline V gene encodes CDR1 MNHNS and CDR2 SASEGT. In nucleotides, the CDR3 is TGTGCCAGCAGTGAAGGGGGGGACAGGGTCAATGAGCAGTTCTTC. Translated: CASSEGGDRVNEQFF.

The chain employs TRBV11-2 and TRBJ1-2; TRBD1 is a possible D gene (6 bases). The germline V and J ends were trimmed by 0 bases and 9 bases, with 8 bases remaining between them. This CDR3 is built from 12 residues. Germline-derived CDR1 and CDR2 are SGHAT and FQNNGV. The CDR3 loop reads CASSLDRGSYTF. CDR3 nucleotide sequence: TGTGCCAGCAGCTTAGACAGGGGAAGCTACACCTTC.

This chain links TRBV7-9 with TRBJ1-4; no reliable D call. Trimming stripped 1 base from V and 4 bases from J, with 10 bases between. The CDR3 extends over 15 amino acids. From germline, CDR1 is SEHNR and CDR2 FQNEAQ (reference sequence). This CDR3 is CASSLGPGRNEKLFF. CDR3 DNA sequence: TGTGCCAGCAGCTTAGGTCCCGGGCGTAATGAAAAACTGTTTTTT.

The V and J genes are TRBV4-1 and TRBJ2-6; D gene ambiguous. The CDR3 covers 19 residues. V gave up 2 bases and J gave up 0 bases, with 17 bases separating them. The V gene's germline CDR1 is MGHRA and CDR2 YSYEKL. In DNA form, the CDR3 reads TGCGCCAGCAGCCAACCGTACCCCGGCGAGAGCTCTGGGGCCAACGTCCTGACTTTC. Translated: CASSQPYPGESSGANVLTF.

The gene calls are TRBV2 and TRBJ2-1; a weak D match, TRBD1 (5 bases). The V end was cut by 7 bases, the J end by 6 bases, with 10 bases between. Per the germline V gene, CDR1 is SNHLY and CDR2 is FYNNEI. The CDR3 length is 12 residues. CDR3 DNA sequence: TGTGCCAGCAACCGCCAGGGCAATGAGCAGTTCTTC. It yields the protein CASNRQGNEQFF.

The V call is TRBV7-9, the J call TRBJ2-7; D is undetermined. There are 13 residues in the CDR3. Germline CDR1 reads SEHNR; CDR2 reads FQNEAQ (reference sequence). V was cut by 6 bases and J by 12 bases, with 21 bases left in between. As DNA, the CDR3 is TGTGCCAGCAGTAAATCGACTCAATATGTCACGTACTTC. This gives the protein CASSKSTQYVTYF.